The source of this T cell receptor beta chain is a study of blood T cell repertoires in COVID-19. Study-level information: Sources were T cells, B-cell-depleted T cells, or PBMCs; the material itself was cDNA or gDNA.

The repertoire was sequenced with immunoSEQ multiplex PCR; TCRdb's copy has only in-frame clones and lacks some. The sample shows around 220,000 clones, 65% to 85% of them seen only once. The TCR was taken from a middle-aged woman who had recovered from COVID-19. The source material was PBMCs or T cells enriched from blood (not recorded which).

The CDR3 is CASWTGSGPYNEQFF. The CDR3 bases are TGCGCCAGCTGGACGGGTAGCGGGCCTTACAATGAGCAGTTCTTC. The J gene is TRBJ2-1, the V gene TRBV5-1, with 7 bases matching TRBD2. The V segment lost 7 bases and the J segment 4 bases; nucleotides outside the gene matches: 11. This CDR3 comprises 15 residues. CDR1 SGHRS and CDR2 YFSETQ come from the germline V gene.